This T cell receptor beta chain emerged from a study of cytomegalovirus exposure and HLA in healthy donors. 13 Jbeta primers and 60 Vbeta primers were used for the PCR. TCRdb keeps only in-frame clones here, not all; method: immunoSEQ multiplex PCR. The profile shows about 150,000 clones, about 74% of them singletons. The CDR3 consists of 15 residues. Germline V gives CDR1 SGHDT, CDR2 YYEEEE. V was shortened by 0 bases and J by 2 bases, with 12 bases between the two germline ends. Study conclusions and caveats: Equally common other TCR beta chains were less clonally expanded than HLA-associated ones, a later analysis found.

As regards this clone: Its antigen is currently unknown.

This clonotype originated in a male donor in good health and CMV-seronegative. Source material: PBMCs. The chain is built from TRBV5-6 and TRBJ2-7; possible D gene TRBD2, 5 bases. The CDR3 here is CASSLGYGNPYEQYF. CDR3 nucleotides: TGTGCCAGCAGCTTGGGTTACGGGAATCCCTACGAGCAGTACTTC.